This T cell receptor beta chain is drawn from a study of blood T cell repertoires in COVID-19. Across the whole study: PBMCs, B-cell-depleted T cells, or T cells provided the cDNA or gDNA that made up the material.

Germline CDR1 reads DFQATT; CDR2 reads SNEGSKA (reference sequence). Trimming removed 3 bases from V and 8 bases from J; junction bases left unmatched: 12. CDR3 length: 15 amino acids. Per the original methods: Estimation of nucleated cell counts relied on the amplification of reference gene primers. Assay: immunoSEQ multiplex PCR; the TCRdb copy retains only in-frame clones and omits some. V, J and clone size are those of that table, while D and trimming were read from the DNA. The repertoire holds approximately 260,000 clones, with 70% to 85% as singletons. Sequences were obtained from peripheral blood. The V gene is TRBV20-1, the J gene TRBJ2-1; 8 bases are shared with TRBD1. The clonotype originates from an elderly woman with acute or convalescent COVID-19. The CDR3, as DNA: TGCAGTGCTAGTGGGCCCGGGCAGGGGGCAGATGAGCAGTTCTTC. It specifies CSASGPGQGADEQFF.